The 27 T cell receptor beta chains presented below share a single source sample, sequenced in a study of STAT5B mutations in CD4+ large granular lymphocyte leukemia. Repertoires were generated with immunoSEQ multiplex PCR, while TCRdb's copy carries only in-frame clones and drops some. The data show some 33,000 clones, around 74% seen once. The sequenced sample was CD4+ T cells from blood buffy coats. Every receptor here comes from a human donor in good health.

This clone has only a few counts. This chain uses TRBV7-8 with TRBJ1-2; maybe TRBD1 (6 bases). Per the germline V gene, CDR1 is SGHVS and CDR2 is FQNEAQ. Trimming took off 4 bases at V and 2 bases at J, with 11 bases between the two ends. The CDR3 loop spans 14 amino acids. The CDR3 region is CASSSTGRNYGYTF. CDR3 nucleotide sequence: TGTGCCAGCAGCTCTACAGGGAGGAACTATGGCTACACCTTC.

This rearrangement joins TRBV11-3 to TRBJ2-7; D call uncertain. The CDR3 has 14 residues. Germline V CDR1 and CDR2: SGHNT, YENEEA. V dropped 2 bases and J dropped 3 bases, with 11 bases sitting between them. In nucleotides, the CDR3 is TGTGCCAGCAGCTTAAGGCCAGACGGCTACGAGCAGTACTTC. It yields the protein CASSLRPDGYEQYF.

CDR3 in amino acids: CASSGTANSPLHF. CDR3 in DNA: TGTGCCAGTAGTGGGACAGCTAATTCACCCCTCCACTTT. The chain uses TRBV19 and TRBJ1-6; 7 bases fit TRBD1. This CDR3 is 13 amino acids long. V gave up 5 bases and J gave up 6 bases; unmatched junction bases: 1. CDR1 and CDR2 from the germline V gene are LNHDA and SQIVND (reference sequence). Full variable domain (missing parts from reference TRBV19 and TRBJ1-6): DGGITQSPKYLFRKEGQNVTLSCEQNLNHDAMYWYRQDPGQGLRLIYYSQIVNDFQKGDIAEGYSVSREKKESFPLTVTSAQKNPTAFYLCASSGTANSPLHFGNGTRLTVT.

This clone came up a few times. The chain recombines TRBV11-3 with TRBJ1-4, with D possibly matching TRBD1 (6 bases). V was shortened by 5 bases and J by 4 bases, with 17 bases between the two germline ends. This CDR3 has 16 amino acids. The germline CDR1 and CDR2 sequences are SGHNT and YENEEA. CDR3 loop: CASSLRWDKDNEKLFF. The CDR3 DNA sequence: TGTGCCAGCAGCCTGAGGTGGGACAAGGATAATGAAAAACTGTTTTTT.

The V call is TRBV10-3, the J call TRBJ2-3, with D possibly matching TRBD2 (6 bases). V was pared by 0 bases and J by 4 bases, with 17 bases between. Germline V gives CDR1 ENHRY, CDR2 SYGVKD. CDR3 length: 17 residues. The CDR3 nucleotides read TGTGCCATCAGTGAGTCGAGCATGCTTCGGGACTCAGATACGCAGTATTTT. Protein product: CAISESSMLRDSDTQYF.

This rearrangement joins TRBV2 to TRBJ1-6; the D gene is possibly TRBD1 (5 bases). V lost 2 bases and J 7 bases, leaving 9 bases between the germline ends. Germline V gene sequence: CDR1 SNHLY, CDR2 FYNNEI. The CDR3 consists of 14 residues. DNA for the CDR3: TGTGCCAGCAGTGAAAGGGGCTCAAATTCACCCCTCCACTTT. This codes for CASSERGSNSPLHF. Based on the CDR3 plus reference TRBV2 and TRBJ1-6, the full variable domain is EPEVTQTPSHQVTQMGQEVILRCVPISNHLYFYWYRQILGQKVEFLVSFYNNEISEKSEIFDDQFSVERPDGSNFTLKIRSTKLEDSAMYFCASSERGSNSPLHFGNGTRLTVT.

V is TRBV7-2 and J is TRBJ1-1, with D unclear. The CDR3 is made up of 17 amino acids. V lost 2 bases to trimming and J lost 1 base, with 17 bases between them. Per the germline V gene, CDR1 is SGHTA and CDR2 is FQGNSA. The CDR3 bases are TGTGCCAGCAGCTTAATCTCCGTTTGGGCAGGGAACACTGAAGCTTTCTTT. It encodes CASSLISVWAGNTEAFF.

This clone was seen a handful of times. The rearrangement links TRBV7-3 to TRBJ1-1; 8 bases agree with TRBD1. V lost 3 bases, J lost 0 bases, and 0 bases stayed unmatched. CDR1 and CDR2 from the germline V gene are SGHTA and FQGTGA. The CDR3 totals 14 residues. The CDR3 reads CASSLDRVNTEAFF. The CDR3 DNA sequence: TGTGCCAGCAGCTTGGACAGGGTGAACACTGAAGCTTTCTTT.

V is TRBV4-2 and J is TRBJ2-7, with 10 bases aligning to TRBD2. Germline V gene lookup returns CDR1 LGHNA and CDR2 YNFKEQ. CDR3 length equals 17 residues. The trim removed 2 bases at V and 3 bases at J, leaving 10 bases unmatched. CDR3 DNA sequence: TGTGCCAGCAGCCAAACTAGCGGGACGCTCCAGGTCTACGAGCAGTACTTC. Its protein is CASSQTSGTLQVYEQYF.

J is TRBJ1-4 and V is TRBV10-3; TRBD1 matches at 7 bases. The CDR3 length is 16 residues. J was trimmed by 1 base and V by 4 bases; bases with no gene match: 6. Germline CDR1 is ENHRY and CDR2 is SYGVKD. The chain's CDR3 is CAISAGRGETNEKLFF. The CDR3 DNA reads TGTGCCATCAGTGCTGGCAGGGGGGAAACTAATGAAAAACTGTTTTTT.

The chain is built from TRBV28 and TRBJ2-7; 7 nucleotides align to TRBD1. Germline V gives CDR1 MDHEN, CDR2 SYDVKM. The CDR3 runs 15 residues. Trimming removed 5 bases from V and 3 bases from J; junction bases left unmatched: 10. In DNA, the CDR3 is TGTGCCAGCAGTCTTACAGGGGTTGCGATCTACGAGCAGTACTTC. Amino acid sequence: CASSLTGVAIYEQYF.

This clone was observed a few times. The CDR3 DNA is TGTGCCAGCTCCGGCAGGGAGTTCGACAATGAGCAGTTCTTC. Amino acids: CASSGREFDNEQFF. The chain has TRBV18 and TRBJ2-1; D may be TRBD1 or TRBD2 (5 bases each). V lost 6 bases and J lost 5, with 14 bases in between. CDR1 and CDR2 (germline): KGHSH, LQKENI. The CDR3 extends over 14 amino acids.

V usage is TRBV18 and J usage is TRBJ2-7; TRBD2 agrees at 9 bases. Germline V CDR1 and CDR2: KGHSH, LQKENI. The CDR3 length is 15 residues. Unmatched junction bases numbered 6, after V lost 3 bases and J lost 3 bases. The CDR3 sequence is CASSPNSGRGYEQYF. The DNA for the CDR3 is TGTGCCAGCTCACCCAATAGCGGGAGAGGCTACGAGCAGTACTTC.

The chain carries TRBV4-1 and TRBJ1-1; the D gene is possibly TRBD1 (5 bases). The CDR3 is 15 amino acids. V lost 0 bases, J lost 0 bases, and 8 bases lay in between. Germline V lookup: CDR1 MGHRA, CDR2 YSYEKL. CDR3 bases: TGCGCCAGCAGCCAAGAACCGGGGCTGAACACTGAAGCTTTCTTT. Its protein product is CASSQEPGLNTEAFF.

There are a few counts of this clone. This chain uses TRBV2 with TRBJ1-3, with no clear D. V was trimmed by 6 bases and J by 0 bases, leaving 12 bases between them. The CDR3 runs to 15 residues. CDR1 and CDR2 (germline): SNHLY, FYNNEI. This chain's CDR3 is CASRDSIFSGNTIYF. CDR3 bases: TGTGCCAGCAGGGATAGCATTTTCTCTGGAAACACCATATATTTT.

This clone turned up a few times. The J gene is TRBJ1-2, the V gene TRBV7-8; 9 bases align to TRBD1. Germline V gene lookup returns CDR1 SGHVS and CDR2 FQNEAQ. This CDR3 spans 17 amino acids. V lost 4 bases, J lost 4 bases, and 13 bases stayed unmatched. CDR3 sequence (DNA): TGTGCCAGCAGCTCAACCGGGACAGGGCGGTTGGGCTATGGCTACACCTTC. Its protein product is CASSSTGTGRLGYGYTF.

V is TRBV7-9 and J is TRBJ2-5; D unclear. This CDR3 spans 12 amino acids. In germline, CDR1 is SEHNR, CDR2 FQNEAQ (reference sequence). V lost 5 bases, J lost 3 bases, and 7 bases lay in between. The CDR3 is CASSKGEETQYF. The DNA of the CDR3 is TGTGCCAGCAGCAAAGGTGAAGAGACCCAGTACTTC.

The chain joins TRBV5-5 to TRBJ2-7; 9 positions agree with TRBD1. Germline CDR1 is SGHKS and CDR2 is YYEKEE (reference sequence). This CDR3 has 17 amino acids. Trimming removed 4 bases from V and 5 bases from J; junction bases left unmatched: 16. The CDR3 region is CASSQGGWDRVNDEQYF. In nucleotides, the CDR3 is TGTGCCAGCAGCCAGGGGGGATGGGACAGGGTTAACGACGAGCAGTACTTC.

CDR3 sequence reads: CASSRREYEQYF. CDR3 bases: TGTGCCAGCAGTCGAAGGGAGTACGAGCAGTACTTC. This chain links TRBV6-1 with TRBJ2-7; D may be TRBD2 (5 bases). The CDR3 consists of 12 residues. Trimming shortened V by 5 bases and J by 4 bases, and 9 bases separated the two germline ends. Germline V CDR1 and CDR2: MNHNS, SASEGT.

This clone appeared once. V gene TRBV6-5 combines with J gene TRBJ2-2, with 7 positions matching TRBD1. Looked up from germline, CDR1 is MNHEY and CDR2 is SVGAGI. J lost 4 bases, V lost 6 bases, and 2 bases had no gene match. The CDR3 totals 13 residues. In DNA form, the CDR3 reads TGTGCCAGCAGCGGACAGGTCACCGGGGAGCTGTTTTTT. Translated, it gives CASSGQVTGELFF.

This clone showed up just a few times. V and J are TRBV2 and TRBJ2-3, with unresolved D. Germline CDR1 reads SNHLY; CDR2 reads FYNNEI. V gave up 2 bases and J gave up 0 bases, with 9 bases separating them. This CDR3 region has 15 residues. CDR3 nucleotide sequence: TGTGCCAGCAGTGAATTGGGTCAAAGCACAGATACGCAGTATTTT. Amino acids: CASSELGQSTDTQYF.

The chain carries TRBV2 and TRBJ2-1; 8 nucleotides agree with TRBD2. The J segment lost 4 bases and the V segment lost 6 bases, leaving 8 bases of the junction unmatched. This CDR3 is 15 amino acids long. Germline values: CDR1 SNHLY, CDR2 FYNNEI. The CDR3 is CASRGLGGGYNEQFF. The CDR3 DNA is TGTGCCAGCAGGGGCCTCGGGGGGGGTTACAATGAGCAGTTCTTC.

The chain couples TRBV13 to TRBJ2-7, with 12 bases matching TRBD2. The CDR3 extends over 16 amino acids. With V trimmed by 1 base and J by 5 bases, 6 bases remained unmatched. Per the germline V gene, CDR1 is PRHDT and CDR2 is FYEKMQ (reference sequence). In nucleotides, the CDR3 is TGTGCCAGCAGCTTAGCTAGCGGGAGGGCCCTTGACGAGCAGTACTTC. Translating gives CASSLASGRALDEQYF.

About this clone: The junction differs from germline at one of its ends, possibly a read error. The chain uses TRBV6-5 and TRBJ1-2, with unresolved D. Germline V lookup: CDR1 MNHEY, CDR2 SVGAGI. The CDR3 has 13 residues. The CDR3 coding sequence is TGTGCCATCAGTGACTCCCCCAACTATGGCTACACCTTC. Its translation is CAISDSPNYGYTF.

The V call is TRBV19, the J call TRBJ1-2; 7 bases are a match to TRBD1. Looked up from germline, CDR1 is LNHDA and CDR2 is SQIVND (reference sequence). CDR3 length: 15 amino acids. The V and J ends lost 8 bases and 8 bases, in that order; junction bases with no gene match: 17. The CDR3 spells CASHLDRSPMIGYTF. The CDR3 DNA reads TGTGCCAGTCACCTGGACAGGTCCCCGATGATAGGCTACACCTTC.

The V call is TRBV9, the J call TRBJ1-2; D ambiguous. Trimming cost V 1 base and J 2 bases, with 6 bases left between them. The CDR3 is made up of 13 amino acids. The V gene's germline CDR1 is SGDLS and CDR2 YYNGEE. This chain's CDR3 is CASSVWQNYGYTF. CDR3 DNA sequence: TGTGCCAGCAGCGTATGGCAGAACTATGGCTACACCTTC.

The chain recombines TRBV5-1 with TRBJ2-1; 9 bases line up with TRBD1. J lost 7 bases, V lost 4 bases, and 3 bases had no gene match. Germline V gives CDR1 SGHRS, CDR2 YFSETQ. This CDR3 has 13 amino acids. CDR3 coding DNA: TGCGCCAGCAGCAGGGACAGGGCAAATGAGCAGTTCTTC. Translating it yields CASSRDRANEQFF.